The 12 T cell receptor beta chains listed next were all sequenced from one sample in a study of control samples from healthy donors and cancer patients. Data came from immunoSEQ multiplex PCR; TCRdb stores just in-frame clones and leaves some out. Altogether around 79,000 clones are present, 93% being singletons, with the ten largest covering over 0.95%. Sequences were obtained from PBMCs. These receptors came from a middle-aged woman with lung cancer.

This rearrangement joins TRBV5-1 to TRBJ2-7; no reliable D call. V dropped 0 bases and J dropped 4 bases, with 11 bases sitting between them. The CDR3 is 14 amino acids. Germline values: CDR1 SGHRS, CDR2 YFSETQ. CDR3 DNA sequence: TGCGCCAGCAGCTTGGTTGTCGCTGGGTACGAGCAGTACTTC. This gives the protein CASSLVVAGYEQYF.

This sequence joins TRBV19 and TRBJ2-2; TRBD1 agrees at 8 bases. This CDR3 has 15 residues. V was clipped by 3 bases and J by 4 bases; unmatched bases: 4. Germline V gene lookup returns CDR1 LNHDA and CDR2 SQIVND (reference sequence). Here the CDR3 reads CASSIRGLTTGELFF. CDR3 nucleotides: TGTGCCAGTAGTATCAGGGGGCTTACCACCGGGGAGCTGTTTTTT.

The J gene is TRBJ2-1, the V gene TRBV7-8; D is possibly TRBD1 or TRBD2 (5 bases each). This CDR3 is built from 15 residues. The V gene's germline CDR1 is SGHVS and CDR2 FQNEAQ. Trimming pared 1 base from V and 7 bases from J, leaving 14 bases between. The CDR3 sequence: CASSLGPGRANEQFF. The CDR3 DNA follows: TGTGCCAGCAGCTTAGGACCAGGGCGGGCGAATGAGCAGTTCTTC. Together with reference TRBV7-8 and TRBJ2-1, the CDR3 gives the full variable domain: GAGVSQSPRYKVAKRGQDVALRCDPISGHVSLFWYQQALGQGPEFLTYFQNEAQLDKSGLPSDRFFAERPEGSVSTLKIQRTQQEDSAVYLCASSLGPGRANEQFFGPGTRLTVL.

The chain is built from TRBV19 and TRBJ1-1; D is unresolved. Germline loops: CDR1 LNHDA, CDR2 SQIVND (reference sequence). The CDR3 is made up of 13 amino acids. Trimming removed 2 bases from V and 7 bases from J, with 11 bases in between. The CDR3 region is CASSISDYGEAFF. The CDR3 DNA reads TGTGCCAGTAGTATAAGTGATTATGGTGAAGCTTTCTTT.

J is TRBJ1-2 and V is TRBV6-5, with D possibly being TRBD1 (5 bases). Germline V lookup: CDR1 MNHEY, CDR2 SVGAGI. V lost 2 bases and J lost 2, with 12 bases in between. CDR3 length: 15 amino acids. For the CDR3, the DNA is TGTGCCAGCAGTTACATGGGGCAAGGAAACTATGGCTACACCTTC. Translating gives CASSYMGQGNYGYTF.

The chain links TRBV15 to TRBJ1-2; D remains unclear. CDR3 size: 13 residues. From germline, CDR1 is LNHNV and CDR2 YYDKDF (reference sequence). Deletions cut 8 bases from V and 2 bases from J, with 12 bases between. The chain's CDR3 is CATGGVDNYGYTF. The CDR3 nucleotides are TGTGCCACCGGTGGTGTGGACAACTATGGCTACACCTTC.

V is TRBV6-2 or TRBV6-3 and J is TRBJ1-2, with 7 bases that match TRBD1. The CDR3 runs to 13 residues. V shed 5 bases and J 4 bases; nucleotides not matched to a gene: 4. CDR1 and CDR2 (germline): MNHEY, SVGEGT. The CDR3 bases are TGTGCCAGCAGTACTGGGACAGTCTATGGCTACACCTTC. As protein: CASSTGTVYGYTF.

The CDR3 protein is CAWSVGGDQPQHF. The DNA of the CDR3 is TGTGCCTGGAGTGTCGGGGGGGATCAGCCCCAGCATTTT. The chain employs TRBV30 and TRBJ1-5; tentatively, D is TRBD1 (5 bases). V was trimmed by 0 bases and J by 5 bases, leaving 8 bases between them. Per the germline V gene, CDR1 is GTSNPN and CDR2 is SVGIG (reference sequence). There are 13 residues in the CDR3.

The rearrangement links TRBV25-1 to TRBJ2-3, with D perhaps matching TRBD2 (7 bases). V gave up 5 bases and J gave up 3 bases, with 12 bases separating them. CDR1 is MGHDK and CDR2 is SYGVNS in the germline V gene. This CDR3 has 14 residues. CDR3 DNA sequence: TGTGCCAGCAGTCGAGGGGGGGGGACAGATACGCAGTATTTT. Its translation is CASSRGGGTDTQYF.

The gene calls are TRBV4-1 and TRBJ1-1; D not certain. V was cut by 0 bases and J by 1 base, with 3 bases left in between. The CDR3 spans 13 residues. The germline V gene encodes CDR1 MGHRA and CDR2 YSYEKL. The CDR3 nucleotides are TGCGCCAGCAGCCAAGAAACGAACACTGAAGCTTTCTTT. Protein sequence: CASSQETNTEAFF.

The genes are TRBV19 and TRBJ1-1; 7 positions match TRBD1. The germline V gene encodes CDR1 LNHDA and CDR2 SQIVND (reference sequence). CDR3 length: 13 residues. The J segment lost 4 bases and the V segment lost 7 bases, leaving 6 bases of the junction unmatched. The chain's CDR3 is CASTKTGRTEAFF. The CDR3 DNA is TGTGCCAGTACCAAGACAGGGCGCACTGAAGCTTTCTTT.

The chain couples TRBV12-3 or TRBV12-4 to TRBJ1-5, with 7 bases that match TRBD1. The V segment lost 5 bases and the J segment 4 bases; nucleotides outside the gene matches: 2. The CDR3 is 13 amino acids. Written as DNA, the CDR3 is TGTGCCAGCAGTGGGACAGAAAATCAGCCCCAGCATTTT. It codes for CASSGTENQPQHF.